This T cell receptor beta chain was captured in a study of T cell responses to AZD1222 COVID-19 vaccine. Study at large: Recipients boosted at about 4 weeks or about 12 weeks are pooled.

CDR3 length: 13 residues. Germline assignment: CDR1 WNHNN and CDR2 SYGVQD (reference sequence). V dropped 0 bases and J dropped 9 bases, with 9 bases sitting between them. A single count supports this clone. The antigen remains unidentified. TCRdb's table, derived via immunoSEQ multiplex PCR, lists solely in-frame clones and lacks some. The table records some 120,000 clones, around 89% of them present only once. Broader study findings: Spike was spanned by vaccine-associated CD4 TCRs, which were dominant at 160-218 and 743-854. White British people made up most donors, females outnumbered males, and clonal diversity was possibly underestimated. Spike-specific TCRs gained breadth and depth after people received two AZD1222 doses.

Source: peripheral blood, taken on day 0 of AZD1222 vaccination. This chain uses TRBV10-1 with TRBJ2-1, with D perhaps matching TRBD2 (6 bases). The clonotype originates from an adult in good health. CDR3 region: CASSESGGVEQFF. CDR3 bases: TGCGCCAGCAGTGAGTCTGGCGGGGTTGAGCAGTTCTTC.